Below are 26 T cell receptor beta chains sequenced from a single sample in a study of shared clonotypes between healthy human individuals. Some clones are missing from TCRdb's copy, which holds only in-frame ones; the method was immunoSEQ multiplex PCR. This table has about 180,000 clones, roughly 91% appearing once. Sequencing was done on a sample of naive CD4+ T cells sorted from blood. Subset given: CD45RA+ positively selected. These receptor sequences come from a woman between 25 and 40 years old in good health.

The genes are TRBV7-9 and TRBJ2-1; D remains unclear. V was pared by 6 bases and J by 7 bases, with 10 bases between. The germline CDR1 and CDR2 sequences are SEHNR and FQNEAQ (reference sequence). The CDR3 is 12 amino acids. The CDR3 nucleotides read TGTGCCAGCAGTCCCGGTCGGAATGAGCAGTTCTTC. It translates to CASSPGRNEQFF.

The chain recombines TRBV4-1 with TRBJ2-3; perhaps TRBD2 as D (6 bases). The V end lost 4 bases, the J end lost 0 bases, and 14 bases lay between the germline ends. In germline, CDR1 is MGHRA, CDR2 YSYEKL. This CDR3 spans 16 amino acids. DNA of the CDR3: TGCGCCAGCAGCCGAGGGACTGGTACTAGCACAGATACGCAGTATTTT. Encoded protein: CASSRGTGTSTDTQYF.

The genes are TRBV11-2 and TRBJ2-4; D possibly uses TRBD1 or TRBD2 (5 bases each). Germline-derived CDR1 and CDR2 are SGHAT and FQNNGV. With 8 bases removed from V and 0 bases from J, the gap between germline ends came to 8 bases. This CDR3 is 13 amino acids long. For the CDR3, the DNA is TGTGCCAGCGGGGACCTAGCCAAAAACATTCAGTACTTC. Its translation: CASGDLAKNIQYF.

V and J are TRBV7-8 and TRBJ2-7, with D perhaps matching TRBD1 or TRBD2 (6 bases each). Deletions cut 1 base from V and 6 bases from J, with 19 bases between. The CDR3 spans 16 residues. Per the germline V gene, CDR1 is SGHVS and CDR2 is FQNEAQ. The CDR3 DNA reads TGTGCCAGCAGCTTAGTGGGGGCGGGGTCCGCGGGCGAGCAGTACTTC. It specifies CASSLVGAGSAGEQYF.

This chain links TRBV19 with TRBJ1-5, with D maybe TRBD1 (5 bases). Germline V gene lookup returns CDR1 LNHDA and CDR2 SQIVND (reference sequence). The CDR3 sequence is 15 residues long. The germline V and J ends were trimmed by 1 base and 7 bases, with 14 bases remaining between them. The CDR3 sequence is CASSIGRGPRQPQHF. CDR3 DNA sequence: TGTGCCAGTAGTATAGGTCGGGGACCAAGGCAGCCCCAGCATTTT.

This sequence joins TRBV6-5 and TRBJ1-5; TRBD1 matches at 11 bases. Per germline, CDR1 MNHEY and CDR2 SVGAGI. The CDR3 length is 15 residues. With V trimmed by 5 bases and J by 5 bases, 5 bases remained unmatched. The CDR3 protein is CASSQRTGGYQPQHF. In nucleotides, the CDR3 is TGTGCCAGCAGTCAGAGGACAGGGGGCTATCAGCCCCAGCATTTT.

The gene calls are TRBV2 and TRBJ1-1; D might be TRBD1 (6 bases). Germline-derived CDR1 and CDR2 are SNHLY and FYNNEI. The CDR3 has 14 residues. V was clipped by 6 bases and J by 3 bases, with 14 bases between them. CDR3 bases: TGTGCCAGCAGCGGACAGCTGGGGGACACTGAAGCTTTCTTT. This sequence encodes CASSGQLGDTEAFF. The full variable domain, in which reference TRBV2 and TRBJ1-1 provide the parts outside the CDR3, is EPEVTQTPSHQVTQMGQEVILRCVPISNHLYFYWYRQILGQKVEFLVSFYNNEISEKSEIFDDQFSVERPDGSNFTLKIRSTKLEDSAMYFCASSGQLGDTEAFFGQGTRLTVV.

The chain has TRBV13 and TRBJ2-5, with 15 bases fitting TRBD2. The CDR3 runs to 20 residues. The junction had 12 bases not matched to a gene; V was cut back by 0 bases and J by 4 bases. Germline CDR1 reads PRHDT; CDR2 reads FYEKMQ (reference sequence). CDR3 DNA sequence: TGTGCCAGCAGCTTAGGCCTAGACCCGGGACTAGCGGGAGGAAGAGAGACCCAGTACTTC. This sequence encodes CASSLGLDPGLAGGRETQYF.

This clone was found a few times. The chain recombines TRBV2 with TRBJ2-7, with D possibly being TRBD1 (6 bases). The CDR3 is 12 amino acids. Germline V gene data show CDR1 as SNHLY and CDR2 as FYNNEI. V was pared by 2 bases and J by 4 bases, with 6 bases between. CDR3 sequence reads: CASSERGYEQYF. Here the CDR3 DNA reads TGTGCCAGCAGTGAAAGGGGGTACGAGCAGTACTTC.

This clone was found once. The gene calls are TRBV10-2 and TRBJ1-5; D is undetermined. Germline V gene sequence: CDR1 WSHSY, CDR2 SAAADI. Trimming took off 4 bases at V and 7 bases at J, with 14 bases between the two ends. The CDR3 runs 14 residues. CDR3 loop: CASSGAGPRQPQHF. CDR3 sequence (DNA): TGCGCCAGCAGTGGGGCAGGCCCTCGGCAGCCCCAGCATTTT.

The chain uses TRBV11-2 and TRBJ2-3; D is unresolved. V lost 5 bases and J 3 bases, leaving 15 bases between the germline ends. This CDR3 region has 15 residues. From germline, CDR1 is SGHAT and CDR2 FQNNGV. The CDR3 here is CASSRVSRLTDTQYF. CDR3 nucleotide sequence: TGTGCCAGCAGCAGGGTCAGCAGGTTGACAGATACGCAGTATTTT.

CDR3: CASSPGHLNEQYF. CDR3 DNA: TGTGCCAGCAGCCCGGGACACCTCAACGAGCAGTACTTC. V is TRBV6-6 and J is TRBJ2-7, with a weak D call TRBD1 (6 bases). This CDR3 is 13 amino acids long. Germline CDR1 reads MNHNY; CDR2 reads SVGAGI (reference sequence). V shed 6 bases and J shed 5 bases, with 14 bases lying between them.

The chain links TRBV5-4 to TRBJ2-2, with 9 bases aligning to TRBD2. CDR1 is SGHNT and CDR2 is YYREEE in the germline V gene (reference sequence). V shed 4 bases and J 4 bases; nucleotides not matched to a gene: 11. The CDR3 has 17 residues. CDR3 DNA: TGTGCCAGCAGCCTCTCTTATAGCGGGAGAGGCACCGGGGAGCTGTTTTTT. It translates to CASSLSYSGRGTGELFF.

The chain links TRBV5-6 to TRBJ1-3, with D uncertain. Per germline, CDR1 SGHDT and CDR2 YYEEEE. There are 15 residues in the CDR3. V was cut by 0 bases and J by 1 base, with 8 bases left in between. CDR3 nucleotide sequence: TGTGCCAGCAGCTTGGGGCGGATGTCTGGAAACACCATATATTTT. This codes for CASSLGRMSGNTIYF.

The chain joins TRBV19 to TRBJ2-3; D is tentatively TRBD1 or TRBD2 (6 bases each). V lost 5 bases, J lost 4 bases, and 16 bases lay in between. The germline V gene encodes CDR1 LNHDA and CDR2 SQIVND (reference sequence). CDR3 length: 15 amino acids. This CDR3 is CASSPYREVADTQYF. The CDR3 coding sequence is TGTGCCAGTAGTCCATACAGGGAGGTGGCAGATACGCAGTATTTT.

The chain's CDR3 is CASSETEYQETQYF. The CDR3 nucleotides are TGTGCCAGCAGTGAAACGGAGTACCAAGAGACCCAGTACTTC. This chain joins TRBV2 and TRBJ2-5; D gene uncertain. Per the germline V gene, CDR1 is SNHLY and CDR2 is FYNNEI. This CDR3 region has 14 residues. V lost 2 bases, J lost 0 bases, and 7 bases lay in between. The complete variable domain, with remaining parts taken from reference TRBV2 and TRBJ2-5, reads EPEVTQTPSHQVTQMGQEVILRCVPISNHLYFYWYRQILGQKVEFLVSFYNNEISEKSEIFDDQFSVERPDGSNFTLKIRSTKLEDSAMYFCASSETEYQETQYFGPGTRLLVL.

CDR3 in amino acids: CASSIDRSGVPYEQYF. CDR3 DNA sequence: TGTGCCAGTAGTATAGACCGTTCAGGAGTTCCCTACGAGCAGTACTTC. This chain connects TRBV19 to TRBJ2-7; D not certain. This CDR3 region has 16 residues. V was cut by 0 bases and J by 2 bases, with 14 bases left in between. The V gene's germline CDR1 is LNHDA and CDR2 SQIVND (reference sequence).

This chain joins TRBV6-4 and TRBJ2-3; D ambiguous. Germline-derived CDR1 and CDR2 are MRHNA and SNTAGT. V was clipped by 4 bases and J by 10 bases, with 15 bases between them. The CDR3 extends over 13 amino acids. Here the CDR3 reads CASSVEHSRAQYF. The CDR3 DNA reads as TGTGCCAGCAGTGTTGAGCACAGTCGGGCGCAGTATTTT.

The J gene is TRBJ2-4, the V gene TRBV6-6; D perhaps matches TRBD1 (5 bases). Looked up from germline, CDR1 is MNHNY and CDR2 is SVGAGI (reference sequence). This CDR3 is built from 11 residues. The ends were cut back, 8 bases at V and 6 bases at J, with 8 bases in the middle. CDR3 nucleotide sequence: TGTGCCAGCGGGCAGGGAAACATTCAGTACTTC. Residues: CASGQGNIQYF.

The CDR3 DNA reads as TGTGCCAGCAGCCCAAAGAGGGGGGCAAACACTGAAGCTTTCTTT. It yields the protein CASSPKRGANTEAFF. The chain employs TRBV27 and TRBJ1-1; tentatively, D is TRBD1 (6 bases). The CDR3 covers 15 residues. The germline CDR1 and CDR2 sequences are MNHEY and SMNVEV (reference sequence). The germline V and J ends were trimmed by 6 bases and 2 bases, with 16 bases remaining between them.

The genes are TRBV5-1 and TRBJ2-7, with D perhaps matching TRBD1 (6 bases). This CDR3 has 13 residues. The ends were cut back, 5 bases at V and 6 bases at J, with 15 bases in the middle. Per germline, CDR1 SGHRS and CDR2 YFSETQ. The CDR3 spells CASSYYQGREQYF. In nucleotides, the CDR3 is TGCGCCAGCAGTTACTATCAGGGGCGCGAGCAGTACTTC.

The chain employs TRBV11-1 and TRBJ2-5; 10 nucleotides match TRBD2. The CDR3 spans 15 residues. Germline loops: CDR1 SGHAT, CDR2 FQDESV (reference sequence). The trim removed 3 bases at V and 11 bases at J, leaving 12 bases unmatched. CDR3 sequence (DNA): TGTGCCAGCAGCTTCGATTATCTAGCGGGAGATGAGCAGTACTTC. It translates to CASSFDYLAGDEQYF.

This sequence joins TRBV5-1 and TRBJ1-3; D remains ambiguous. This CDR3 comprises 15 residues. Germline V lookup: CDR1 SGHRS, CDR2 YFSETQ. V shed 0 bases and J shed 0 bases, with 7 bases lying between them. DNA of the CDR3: TGCGCCAGCAGCTTGGAGGGCATCTCTGGAAACACCATATATTTT. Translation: CASSLEGISGNTIYF.

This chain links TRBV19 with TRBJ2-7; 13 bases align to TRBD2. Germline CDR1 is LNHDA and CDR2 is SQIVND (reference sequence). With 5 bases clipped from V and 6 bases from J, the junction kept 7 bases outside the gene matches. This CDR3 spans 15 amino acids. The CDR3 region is CASSPRTSGSGEQYF. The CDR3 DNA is TGTGCCAGTAGTCCCCGGACTAGCGGGAGCGGCGAGCAGTACTTC.

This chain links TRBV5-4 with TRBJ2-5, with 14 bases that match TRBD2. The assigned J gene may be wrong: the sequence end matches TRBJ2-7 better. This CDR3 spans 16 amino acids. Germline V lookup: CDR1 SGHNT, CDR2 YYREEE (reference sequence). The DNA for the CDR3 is TGTGCCAGCAGCTCTAAGACTAGCGGGAGGGCCTACGAGCAGTACTTC. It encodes CASSSKTSGRAYEQYF.

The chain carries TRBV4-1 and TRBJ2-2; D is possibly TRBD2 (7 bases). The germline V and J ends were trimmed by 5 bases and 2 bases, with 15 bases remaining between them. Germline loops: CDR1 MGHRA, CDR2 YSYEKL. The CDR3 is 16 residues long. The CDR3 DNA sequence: TGCGCCAGCAGCAGAGGGGGGGGCCTCAACACCGGGGAGCTGTTTTTT. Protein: CASSRGGGLNTGELFF.